The clone carrying this TCR beta chain was recorded at least ten times. TCRdb re-called the 5' RACE reads with MiXCR, one entry per CDR3 protein. Found here are hundreds of thousands of distinct CDR3 sequences, about 9.1% of them singletons; the top ten hold under 7.5%. This entry belongs to a study of CD8 T cells in ankylosing spondylitis. The sample was blood, either unsorted or a sorted T cell fraction (not recorded which). This clonotype originated in a male donor with ankylosing spondylitis or in good health (not recorded which).

The CDR3, as DNA: TGCGCCAGCAGCCGCACAACCGGGACAGTGAGCGGCTACACCTTC. Protein sequence: CASSRTTGTVSGYTF. This chain uses TRBV5-1 with TRBJ1-2; the match to TRBD1 covers 7 bases. The germline V gene encodes CDR1 SGHRS and CDR2 YFSETQ. There are 15 residues in the CDR3. Germline trimming cut 4 bases from V and 8 bases from J; bases unmatched to any gene: 14.